Listed here are 8 T cell receptor beta chains from one sample, sequenced in a study of blood T cell repertoires in COVID-19. TCRdb keeps only in-frame clones here, not all; method: immunoSEQ multiplex PCR. The sample includes some 270,000 clones, about 87% of them seen just once. Sequences were obtained from PBMCs or T cells enriched from blood (not recorded which). The receptors derive from a woman aged 40 to 55 who had been exposed to COVID-19.

The gene calls are TRBV5-5 and TRBJ2-1; D might be TRBD1 (6 bases). The V end was cut by 4 bases, the J end by 9 bases, with 14 bases between. CDR3 length equals 13 residues. Germline V gene data show CDR1 as SGHKS and CDR2 as YYEKEE (reference sequence). DNA of the CDR3: TGTGCCAGCAGCCTGGGCCCAGGGGCTGAGCAGTTCTTC. Amino acid sequence: CASSLGPGAEQFF. The complete variable domain, with remaining parts taken from reference TRBV5-5 and TRBJ2-1, reads DAGVTQSPTHLIKTRGQQVTLRCSPISGHKSVSWYQQVLGQGPQFIFQYYEKEERGRGNFPDRFSARQFPNYSSELNVNALLLGDSALYLCASSLGPGAEQFFGPGTRLTVL.

The chain couples TRBV6-5 to TRBJ2-7; no clear D gene. Trimming removed 5 bases at V and 3 bases at J, with 11 bases between. Germline V lookup: CDR1 MNHEY, CDR2 SVGAGI. The CDR3 covers 13 residues. The DNA for the CDR3 is TGTGCCAGCAGTCCCTTACCAGGCTACGAGCAGTACTTC. Protein product: CASSPLPGYEQYF.

The chain employs TRBV10-3 and TRBJ2-1; possibly TRBD2 for D (5 bases). Deletions cut 4 bases from V and 6 bases from J, with 13 bases between. The CDR3 is made up of 14 amino acids. Germline V gives CDR1 ENHRY, CDR2 SYGVKD. In nucleotides, the CDR3 is TGTGCCATCAGTGGTTACGGTACTAGCAATGAGCAGTTCTTC. It specifies CAISGYGTSNEQFF.

The chain links TRBV5-4 to TRBJ2-1; the D gene is possibly TRBD2 (5 bases). CDR3 length: 13 residues. V lost 3 bases and J lost 8, with 12 bases in between. Germline V gene data show CDR1 as SGHNT and CDR2 as YYREEE (reference sequence). Written as DNA, the CDR3 is TGTGCCAGCAGCTCCCTACTAGGGCATGAGCAGTTCTTC. Translation: CASSSLLGHEQFF.

This clone was seen a few times. The J gene is TRBJ1-5, the V gene TRBV19; 10 bases are shared with TRBD1. Unmatched junction bases numbered 6, after V lost 7 bases and J lost 6 bases. Per the germline V gene, CDR1 is LNHDA and CDR2 is SQIVND (reference sequence). This CDR3 has 14 amino acids. The CDR3 loop is CASTPGQGSQPQHF. Here the CDR3 DNA reads TGTGCCAGTACCCCGGGACAGGGGAGTCAGCCCCAGCATTTT.

V usage is TRBV11-3 and J usage is TRBJ1-2; the D is unclear. This CDR3 is built from 13 residues. Germline V CDR1 and CDR2: SGHNT, YENEEA. The V end lost 3 bases, the J end lost 4 bases, and 9 bases lay between the germline ends. CDR3 DNA sequence: TGTGCCAGCAGCTTTGGCATGGTCTATGGCTACACCTTC. Protein product: CASSFGMVYGYTF.

Written as DNA, the CDR3 is TGTGCCAGCAGCGTAGCCCCGTCGGGGGAGCAGTACTTC. Its translation: CASSVAPSGEQYF. The chain combines TRBV9 with TRBJ2-7; TRBD2 is a possible D gene (5 bases). Trimming cost V 0 bases and J 7 bases, with 11 bases left between them. CDR3 size: 13 residues. Looked up from germline, CDR1 is SGDLS and CDR2 is YYNGEE. The whole variable domain, filled in from reference TRBV9 and TRBJ2-7, reads DSGVTQTPKHLITATGQRVTLRCSPRSGDLSVYWYQQSLDQGLQFLIQYYNGEERAKGNILERFSAQQFPDLHSELNLSSLELGDSALYFCASSVAPSGEQYFGPGTRLTVT.

The chain joins TRBV19 to TRBJ1-2; no clear D. The V end lost 7 bases, the J end lost 8 bases, and 23 bases lay between the germline ends. The CDR3 is made up of 15 amino acids. Germline CDR1 LNHDA, CDR2 SQIVND (reference sequence). The chain's CDR3 is CASTRLRENRIGYTF. In DNA, the CDR3 is TGTGCCAGTACCCGACTCCGTGAGAACCGCATAGGCTACACCTTC.